This TCR beta chain came from a study of blood T cell repertoires in COVID-19. Study-wide context: Italy, Spain and the United States were the sources of the convalescent and acute COVID-19 samples. The analysed material was cDNA or gDNA that came from T cells, B-cell-depleted T cells, or PBMCs.

CDR1 is MNHEY and CDR2 is SVGAGI in the germline V gene. After removal of 5 bases from V and 5 bases from J, the junction contained 10 bases not matched to a gene. CDR3 length: 15 residues. Methods used by the authors: Amplification from reference gene primers served as the basis for estimated nucleated cell counts. Assay: immunoSEQ multiplex PCR; the TCRdb copy retains only in-frame clones and omits some. That table supplies the V and J calls and clone size; D and trimming were determined from the DNA. Here the sample spans approximately 140,000 clones, approximately 80% being singletons. This clone occurred once.

This clonotype was sampled from a man in his fifties or sixties with acute or convalescent COVID-19. This chain links TRBV6-5 with TRBJ2-7; 9 nucleotides align to TRBD1. The sample taken for sequencing was peripheral blood. CDR3 loop: CASSQIGDRDNEQYV. The CDR3 DNA sequence: TGTGCCAGCAGTCAAATAGGGGACAGGGATAACGAGCAGTACGTC.